Presented here are 16 T cell receptor beta chains from one specimen sequenced in a study of regulatory T cells in long-lasting Graves disease. CDR3 regions were amplified by Arm-PCR using iRepertoire HTBI primers to build TCR beta libraries. TCRdb independently ran MiXCR on the multiplex PCR reads; one entry per CDR3 protein. The sample yields hundreds of thousands of distinct CDR3 sequences, 15% to 20% seen once. Time point: newly diagnosed GD, antithyroid drugs for less than 3 months. After RNA was extracted from PBMCs, the TCR library was made from it. These records were also assigned to another study, of T cells in Graves' hyperthyroidism and ophthalmopathy.

The sequenced sample was peripheral blood mononuclear cells (PBMCs), obtained at new diagnosis, from a patient treated with antithyroid drugs. These receptors all stem from a man in his forties with Graves disease.

This clonotype was recorded at least ten times. The rearrangement links TRBV24-1 to TRBJ1-2; 7 bases align to TRBD1. This CDR3 spans 14 amino acids. Germline CDR1 and CDR2: KGHDR and SFDVKD. Germline trimming cut 5 bases from V and 2 bases from J; bases unmatched to any gene: 4. The CDR3 loop reads CATSGRGQNYGYTF. CDR3 sequence (DNA): TGTGCCACCAGTGGACGGGGACAGAACTATGGCTACACCTTC.

This clonotype showed up just a few times. The V call is TRBV20-1, the J call TRBJ2-3, with TRBD1 matching over 7 bases. V lost 0 bases, J lost 3 bases, and 6 bases stayed unmatched. Germline loops: CDR1 DFQATT, CDR2 SNEGSKA (reference sequence). This CDR3 spans 15 amino acids. The CDR3 loop reads CSARDPGQITDTQYF. The DNA for the CDR3 is TGCAGTGCTAGAGATCCGGGACAGATAACAGATACGCAGTATTTT.

This clonotype was picked up many times. V and J are TRBV6-1 and TRBJ2-1, with a weak D call TRBD1 (6 bases). This CDR3 is built from 13 residues. Trimming cost V 6 bases and J 6 bases, with 12 bases left between them. CDR1 and CDR2 (germline): MNHNS, SASEGT. DNA for the CDR3: TGTGCCAGCAGCTTTTTACAGGGCAATGAGCAGTTCTTC. Translated: CASSFLQGNEQFF.

This clonotype appeared a few times. The rearrangement links TRBV3-1 to TRBJ2-3, with 9 nucleotides matching TRBD2. This CDR3 is built from 15 residues. Germline CDR1 LGHDT, CDR2 YNNKEL (reference sequence). V shed 5 bases and J 2 bases; nucleotides not matched to a gene: 5. The DNA for the CDR3 is TGTGCCAGCAGCTTAGCGGGGGTTTTCACAGATACGCAGTATTTT. Protein sequence: CASSLAGVFTDTQYF.

This clonotype appeared many times. The genes are TRBV20-1 and TRBJ2-7; 7 bases agree with TRBD1. The length of the CDR3 is 14 residues. Trimming removed 2 bases from V and 0 bases from J; junction bases left unmatched: 4. Germline V gives CDR1 DFQATT, CDR2 SNEGSKA (reference sequence). DNA of the CDR3: TGCAGTGCTAGATTCCCAGGGGGCTCCTACGAGCAGTACTTC. Its translation: CSARFPGGSYEQYF.

This clonotype was picked up many times. The chain is built from TRBV7-9 and TRBJ1-2; tentative D call: TRBD1 (6 bases). V was pared by 5 bases and J by 7 bases, with 17 bases between. Looked up from germline, CDR1 is SEHNR and CDR2 is FQNEAQ (reference sequence). The CDR3 contains 14 residues. CDR3 coding DNA: TGTGCCAGCAGCCCAACCTGGGGGCCCGGTGGCTACACCTTC. Its translation: CASSPTWGPGGYTF.

This clonotype was found many times. The V call is TRBV11-2, the J call TRBJ2-3; no definite D call. The CDR3 has 15 residues. In germline, CDR1 is SGHAT, CDR2 FQNNGV. Trimming stripped 3 bases from V and 1 base from J, with 11 bases between. The CDR3 protein is CASSLLPSGTDTQYF. CDR3 nucleotides: TGTGCCAGCAGCTTGTTGCCAAGCGGCACAGATACGCAGTATTTT. Full variable domain (outside the CDR3, taken from reference TRBV11-2 and TRBJ2-3): EAGVAQSPRYKIIEKRQSVAFWCNPISGHATLYWYQQILGQGPKLLIQFQNNGVVDDSQLPKDRFSAERLKGVDSTLKIQPAKLEDSAVYLCASSLLPSGTDTQYFGPGTRLTVL.

In its sample, this clonotype was seen many times. The J gene is TRBJ2-7, the V gene TRBV18; either TRBD1 or TRBD2 may supply D (5 bases each). V dropped 4 bases and J dropped 0 bases, with 13 bases sitting between them. Looked up from germline, CDR1 is KGHSH and CDR2 is LQKENI. This CDR3 comprises 15 residues. The CDR3 DNA follows: TGTGCCAGCTCACTTAGGGGACCGAGCTCCTACGAGCAGTACTTC. Its protein is CASSLRGPSSYEQYF.

As to this clonotype: A read error may produce the germline difference seen at one junction end. This chain links TRBV6-1 with TRBJ1-4; D gene unclear. CDR1 MNHNS and CDR2 SASEGT come from the germline V gene. CDR3 length equals 13 residues. CDR3 nucleotide sequence: TGTGCCAGCCGTGAATACGGGAATGAAAAACTGTTTTTT. Translating gives CASREYGNEKLFF.

The chain uses TRBV27 and TRBJ2-1; 8 positions match TRBD2. The CDR3 consists of 16 residues. Unmatched junction bases numbered 12, after V lost 4 bases and J lost 7 bases. Germline lookup yields CDR1 MNHEY and CDR2 SMNVEV (reference sequence). The CDR3 nucleotides are TGTGCCAGCAGTTACGAGTCGGGAGGGGCTAGAAATGAGCAGTTCTTC. Its protein product is CASSYESGGARNEQFF.

The sample holds a few counts of this clonotype. CDR3 DNA: TGTGCCAGCAGCCAAGGGGTAGGGTTCAATGAGCAGTTCTTC. The encoded protein is CASSQGVGFNEQFF. The V and J genes are TRBV14 and TRBJ2-1; D gene uncertain. Trimming shortened V by 1 base and J by 6 bases, and 10 bases separated the two germline ends. From germline, CDR1 is SGHDN and CDR2 FVKESK. The CDR3 totals 14 residues.

The chain combines TRBV5-1 with TRBJ1-6; D unclear. The germline V gene encodes CDR1 SGHRS and CDR2 YFSETQ. Trimming removed 2 bases from V and 7 bases from J, with 13 bases in between. The CDR3 is 15 amino acids. CDR3 sequence reads: CASSFTGMENSPLHF. CDR3 sequence (DNA): TGCGCCAGCAGCTTTACGGGGATGGAAAATTCACCCCTCCACTTT.

This rearrangement joins TRBV2 to TRBJ2-5; D is possibly TRBD1 (5 bases). Per the germline V gene, CDR1 is SNHLY and CDR2 is FYNNEI. The V gene lost 7 bases and the J gene lost 11 bases, with 20 bases spanning the gap. The CDR3 contains 13 residues. The CDR3 spells CASTPATQGGQYF. The CDR3 nucleotides are TGTGCCAGCACTCCGGCTACCCAGGGTGGGCAGTACTTC.

Turning to this clonotype: This sequence may be a read error, since a much larger clone differs from it by one base. The chain is built from TRBV18 and TRBJ1-4; D is uncertain. Germline values: CDR1 KGHSH, CDR2 LQKENI. The CDR3 consists of 13 residues. The CDR3 protein is CASSPGVFEKPFF. The CDR3 nucleotides are TGTGCCAGCTCACCCGGAGTTTTTGAAAAACCGTTTTTT.

The J gene is TRBJ2-2, the V gene TRBV2; 8 positions agree with TRBD2. Germline V gene data show CDR1 as SNHLY and CDR2 as FYNNEI. This CDR3 has 15 residues. With 6 bases clipped from V and 3 bases from J, the junction kept 6 bases outside the gene matches. This chain's CDR3 is CASSTGGGYTGELFF. CDR3 bases: TGTGCCAGCAGCACCGGGGGGGGGTACACCGGGGAGCTGTTTTTT.

This clonotype showed up many times. The chain carries TRBV11-2 and TRBJ2-5; TRBD2 matches at 8 bases. This CDR3 has 14 residues. V lost 3 bases and J lost 7; bases outside the gene matches: 7. Germline V gene lookup returns CDR1 SGHAT and CDR2 FQNNGV. This CDR3 is CASSFQRAGGTQYF. In DNA form, the CDR3 reads TGTGCCAGCAGCTTTCAGCGGGCGGGGGGGACCCAGTACTTC.